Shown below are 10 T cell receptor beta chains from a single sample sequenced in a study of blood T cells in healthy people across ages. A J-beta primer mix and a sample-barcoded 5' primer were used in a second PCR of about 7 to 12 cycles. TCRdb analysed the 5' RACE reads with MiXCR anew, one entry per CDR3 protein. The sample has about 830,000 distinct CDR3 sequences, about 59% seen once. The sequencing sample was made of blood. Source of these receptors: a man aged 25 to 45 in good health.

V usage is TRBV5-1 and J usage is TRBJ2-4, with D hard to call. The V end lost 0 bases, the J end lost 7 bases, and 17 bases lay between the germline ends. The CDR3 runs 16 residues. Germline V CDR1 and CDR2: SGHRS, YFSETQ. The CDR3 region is CASSLGRWEVGNIQYF. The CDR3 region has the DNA TGCGCCAGCAGCTTGGGCCGGTGGGAAGTTGGCAACATTCAGTACTTC.

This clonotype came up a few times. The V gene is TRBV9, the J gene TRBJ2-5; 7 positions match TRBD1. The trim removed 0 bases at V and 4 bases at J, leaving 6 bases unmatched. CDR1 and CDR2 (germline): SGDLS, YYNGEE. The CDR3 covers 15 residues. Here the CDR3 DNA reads TGTGCCAGCAGCGTAGCTCCGGGACAGCTAGAGACCCAGTACTTC. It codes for CASSVAPGQLETQYF. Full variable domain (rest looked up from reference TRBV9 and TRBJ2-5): DSGVTQTPKHLITATGQRVTLRCSPRSGDLSVYWYQQSLDQGLQFLIQYYNGEERAKGNILERFSAQQFPDLHSELNLSSLELGDSALYFCASSVAPGQLETQYFGPGTRLLVL.

CDR3 in amino acids: CASSSPGGFYGYTF. CDR3 sequence (DNA): TGTGCCAGCAGTTCCCCCGGGGGGTTTTATGGCTACACCTTC. J is TRBJ1-2 and V is TRBV27; D is possibly TRBD1 (5 bases). Per germline, CDR1 MNHEY and CDR2 SMNVEV (reference sequence). Trimming left V 4 bases short and J 5 bases short, with 14 bases between. The CDR3 is 14 residues long.

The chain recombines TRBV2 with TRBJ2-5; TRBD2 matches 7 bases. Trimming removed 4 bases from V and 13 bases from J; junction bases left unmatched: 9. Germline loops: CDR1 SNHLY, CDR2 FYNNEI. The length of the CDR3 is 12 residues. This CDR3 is CASSGEGAPPYF. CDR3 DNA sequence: TGTGCCAGCAGTGGGGAGGGAGCCCCCCCGTACTTC.

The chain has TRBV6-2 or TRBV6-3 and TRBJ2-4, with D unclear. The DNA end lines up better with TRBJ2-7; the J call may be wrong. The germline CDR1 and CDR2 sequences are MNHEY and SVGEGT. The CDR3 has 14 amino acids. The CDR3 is CASTKENWAYEQYF. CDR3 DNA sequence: TGTGCCAGCACTAAGGAAAATTGGGCCTACGAGCAGTACTTC.

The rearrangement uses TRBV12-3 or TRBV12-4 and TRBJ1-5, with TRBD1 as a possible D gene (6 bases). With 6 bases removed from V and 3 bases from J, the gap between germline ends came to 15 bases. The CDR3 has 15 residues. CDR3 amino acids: CASSRTVGYNQPQHF. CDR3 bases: TGTGCCAGCAGCCGGACAGTGGGCTACAATCAGCCCCAGCATTTT.

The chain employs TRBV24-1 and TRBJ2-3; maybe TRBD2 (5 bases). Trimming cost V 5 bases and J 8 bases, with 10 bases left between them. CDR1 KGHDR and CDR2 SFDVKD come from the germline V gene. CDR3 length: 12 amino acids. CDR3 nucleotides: TGTGCCACCAGTGGTAACCGGGGTACGCAGTATTTT. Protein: CATSGNRGTQYF.

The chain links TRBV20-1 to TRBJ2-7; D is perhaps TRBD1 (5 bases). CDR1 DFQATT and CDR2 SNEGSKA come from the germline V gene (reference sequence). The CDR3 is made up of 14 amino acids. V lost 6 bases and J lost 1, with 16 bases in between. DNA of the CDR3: TGCAGTGCCAGTTCAGGGCTCGTTTCCTACGAGCAGTACTTC. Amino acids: CSASSGLVSYEQYF.

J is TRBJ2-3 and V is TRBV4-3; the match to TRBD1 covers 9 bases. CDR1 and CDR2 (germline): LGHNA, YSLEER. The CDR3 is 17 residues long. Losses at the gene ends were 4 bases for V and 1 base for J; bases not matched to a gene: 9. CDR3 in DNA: TGCGCCAGCAGCCTTCGACCGGGACAGGGCGGCACAGATACGCAGTATTTT. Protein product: CASSLRPGQGGTDTQYF.

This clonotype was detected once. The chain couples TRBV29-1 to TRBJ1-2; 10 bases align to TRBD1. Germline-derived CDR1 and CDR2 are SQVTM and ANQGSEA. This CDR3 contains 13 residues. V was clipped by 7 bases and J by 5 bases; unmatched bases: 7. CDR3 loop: CSAIGTGEYGYTF. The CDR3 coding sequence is TGCAGCGCTATTGGGACAGGGGAATATGGCTACACCTTC.